This T cell receptor (beta chain) was captured in a study of shared clonotypes between healthy human individuals (dated by TCRdb to 2019 to 2021). The study in broad terms: The cohort comprised two women and a few men aged 18 to 49 years. For each donor, three plates each were used for CD4 naive and CD4 memory, two plates were used for CD8 naive, and one plate was used for CD8 memory. To increase sequencing depth and limit assay-specific biases, TCR repertoire library preparation and sequencing were carried out by different laboratories using diverse techniques. The study deeply sequenced blood TCR repertoires of five healthy adults to estimate repertoire size and the extent of clonotype sharing between individuals. Between about 0.94 and 8.9 billion PBMCs per donor were obtained by leukapheresis.

Study-level results and caveats: Even with the large sequencing depth, rarefaction of the sorted-subset datasets indicated that sequencing was incomplete. Pairwise subsampling led to the expectation that sequencing depth would affect the degree of clonotype sharing among donors. Compared with non-shared clonotypes, clonotypes shared by all four sorted-subset donors had higher generation probabilities. Sharing across several donors was observed for roughly 5% of naive CD4, 3% to 3.5% of naive CD8, over 2% of memory CD4, and roughly 0.4% of memory CD8 clonotypes. Sampling was restricted to blood, and TCR repertoires in tissues likely differ from the TCR repertoires found in blood. Because the study included only a small number of donors, the genetic and exposure-history diversity represented was limited. Naive subsets generally had larger estimated clonotype richness than memory subsets did.

A word on this clone: Its antigen remains undetermined. Base-call qualities are not available, and no considerably larger clone is one nucleotide away.

CD8 naive samples were CD45RO-negative cells positively selected for CCR7, giving a CD45RA+CCR7+ population that excluded TemRA cells. Donors were healthy HIV-negative adults with no recently reported acute infections or vaccinations. Every donor was a Caucasian adult living in Nashville, Tennessee, USA. After blood collection by leukapheresis, PBMCs were isolated using Ficoll-Histopaque density gradient centrifugation and then cryopreserved in the vapor phase of liquid nitrogen. Analytical flow cytometry was used to check the purity and quantity of every magnetically sorted T cell population. From each sorted fraction, genomic DNA was isolated and quantified by UV absorbance on a Nanodrop 2000c. TCR CDR3 regions were amplified from genomic DNA by multiplex PCR using the deep immunoSEQ assay. Extracted genomic DNA from each cell subset was spread evenly across all wells of several immunoSEQ 96-well plates, with each plate serving as a replicate. For sorted subsets, 200 ng of genomic DNA, equivalent to some 33,000 T cell genomes, went into each replicate PCR. The purified libraries were quantified using a Qubit 3.0 fluorometer, sized with a Bioanalyzer 2100, and then quantified again using the KAPA Library Quantification kit. A separate single-read 150-cycle Illumina NextSeq 550 flow cell was used to sequence each immunoSEQ 96-well plate. As for the authors' bioinformatics: Because the immunoSEQ output held only junctional sequences and lacked quality scores, the filtering could not match the filtering applied to full-length reads. Sequences were annotated with PyIR, a Python wrapper for IgBLAST v1.9, and V/J genes and CDR3 were assigned using IMGT germline references. Reads with weak V/J assignments (E-value above 1e-6), missing CDR3, stop codons, out-of-frame junctions, or ambiguous translated residues were removed. V3J clonotypes were defined by identical inferred V gene, J gene, and CDR3 amino acid sequence. To compute the percentage overlap between repertoires, the number of shared unique clonotypes was divided by the size of the smaller repertoire. Three approaches were used to assess repertoire richness: RTK rarefaction, the Chao1 estimator, and Recon v2.1 estimates of unobserved clonotypes. For all TCRbeta clonotypes obtained by the gDNA method from a few donors, generation probabilities were computed with OLGA. Imported from immuneACCESS, the table was reduced by TCRdb to in-frame sequences with V and J called. These copies leave out some clones; in studies compared against another copy, an unresolved V gene accounts for under half, and the cause of the remainder is not known. That table furnishes V, J and clone size, whereas the DNA furnished D and trimming. Across this sample there are hundreds of thousands of clones, with about 90% seen only once. About 24% of the sample rests with the top ten.

The CDR3 contains 17 residues, cysteine and phenylalanine counted. Only CDR3 DNA is held: 51 bases, read in frame from base 1. The germline V gene (reference sequence) specifies SEHNR as CDR1 and FQNEAQ as CDR2. Ends trimmed: V by 1 base, J by 4 bases; bases unmatched to a gene: 5. The sequence is built from TRBV7-9 and TRBJ2-4; 12 central bases correspond to TRBD2. This receptor was obtained from a man under 40 in good health. Sequencing input: naive CD8+ T cells sorted from blood. In the paper's terms, the cell subset or site label means: CD45RA+CCR7+. For the CDR3, the sequence is CASSLETSGSEKNIQYF. The sequence in DNA is TGTGCCAGCAGCTTAGAGACTAGCGGGAGCGAAAAAAACATTCAGTACTTC.